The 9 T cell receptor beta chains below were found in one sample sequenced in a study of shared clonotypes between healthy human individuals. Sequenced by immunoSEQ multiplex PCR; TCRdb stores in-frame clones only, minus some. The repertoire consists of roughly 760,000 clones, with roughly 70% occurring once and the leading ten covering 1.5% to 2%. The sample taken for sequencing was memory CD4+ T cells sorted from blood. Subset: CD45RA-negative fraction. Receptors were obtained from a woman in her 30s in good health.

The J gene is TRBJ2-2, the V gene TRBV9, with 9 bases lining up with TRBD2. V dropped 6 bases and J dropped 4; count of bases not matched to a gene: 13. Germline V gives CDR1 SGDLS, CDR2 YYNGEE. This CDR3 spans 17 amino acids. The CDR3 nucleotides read TGTGCCAGCAAAAAGATGGCGGGAGGGCCTTTCACCGGGGAGCTGTTTTTT. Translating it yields CASKKMAGGPFTGELFF.

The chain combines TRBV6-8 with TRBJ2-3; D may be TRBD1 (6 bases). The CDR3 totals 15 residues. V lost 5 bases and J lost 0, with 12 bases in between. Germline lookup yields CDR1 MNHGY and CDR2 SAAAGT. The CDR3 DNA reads TGTGCCAGCAGTCGGGAAGGGGGTAGCACAGATACGCAGTATTTT. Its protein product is CASSREGGSTDTQYF.

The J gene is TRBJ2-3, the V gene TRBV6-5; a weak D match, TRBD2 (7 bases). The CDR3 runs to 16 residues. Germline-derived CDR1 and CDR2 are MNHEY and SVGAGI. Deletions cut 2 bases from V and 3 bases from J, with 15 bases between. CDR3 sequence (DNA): TGTGCCAGCAGTTACAGGGGGAGCGGGACGACAGATACGCAGTATTTT. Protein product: CASSYRGSGTTDTQYF.

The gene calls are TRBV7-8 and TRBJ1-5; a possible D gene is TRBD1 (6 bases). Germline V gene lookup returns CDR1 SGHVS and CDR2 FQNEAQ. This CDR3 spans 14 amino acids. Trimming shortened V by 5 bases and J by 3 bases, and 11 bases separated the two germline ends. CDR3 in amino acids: CASSRDTNNQPQHF. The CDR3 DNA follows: TGTGCCAGCAGCCGGGACACGAACAATCAGCCCCAGCATTTT.

The CDR3 nucleotides read TGTGCCAGTACCCCCCCTAAGGAACTAGCGGCAGATACGCAGTATTTT. The encoded protein is CASTPPKELAADTQYF. The V and J genes are TRBV19 and TRBJ2-3; 8 nucleotides line up with TRBD2. Germline trimming cut 7 bases from V and 4 bases from J; bases unmatched to any gene: 13. The CDR3 spans 16 residues. Per the germline V gene, CDR1 is LNHDA and CDR2 is SQIVND (reference sequence).

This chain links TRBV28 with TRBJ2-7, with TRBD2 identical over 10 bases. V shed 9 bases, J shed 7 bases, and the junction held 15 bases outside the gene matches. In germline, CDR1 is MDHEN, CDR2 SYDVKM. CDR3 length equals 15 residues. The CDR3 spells CASGGVPGLALEQYF. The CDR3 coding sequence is TGTGCCAGTGGAGGTGTCCCGGGACTAGCGTTGGAGCAGTACTTC. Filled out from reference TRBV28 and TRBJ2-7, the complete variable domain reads DVKVTQSSRYLVKRTGEKVFLECVQDMDHENMFWYRQDPGLGLRLIYFSYDVKMKEKGDIPEGYSVSREKKERFSLILESASTNQTSMYLCASGGVPGLALEQYFGPGTRLTVT.

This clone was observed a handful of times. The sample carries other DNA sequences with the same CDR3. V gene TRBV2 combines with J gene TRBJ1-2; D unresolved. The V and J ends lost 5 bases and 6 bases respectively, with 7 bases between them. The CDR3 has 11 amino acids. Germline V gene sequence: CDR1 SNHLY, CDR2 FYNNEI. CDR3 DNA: TGTGCCAGCAGTCCAGTCGATGGCTACACCTTC. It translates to CASSPVDGYTF.

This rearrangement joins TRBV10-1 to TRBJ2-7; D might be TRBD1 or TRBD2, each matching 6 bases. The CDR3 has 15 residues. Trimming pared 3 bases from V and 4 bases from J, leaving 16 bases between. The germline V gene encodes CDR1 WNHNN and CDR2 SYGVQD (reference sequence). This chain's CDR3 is CASSEIPGAGYEQYF. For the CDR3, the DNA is TGCGCCAGCAGTGAAATTCCAGGGGCGGGGTACGAGCAGTACTTC.

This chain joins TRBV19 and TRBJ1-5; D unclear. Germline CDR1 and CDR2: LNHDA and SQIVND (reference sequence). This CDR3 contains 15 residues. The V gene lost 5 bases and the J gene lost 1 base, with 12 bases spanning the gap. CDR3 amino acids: CASSWSGLSNQPQHF. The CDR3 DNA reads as TGTGCCAGTAGTTGGTCCGGCCTGAGCAATCAGCCCCAGCATTTT.